The T cell receptor beta chain described here comes from a study of blood T cell repertoires in COVID-19. Study background: Some COVID-19 samples were acute and others convalescent; all came from the United States, Italy and Spain.

The junction had 9 bases not matched to a gene; V was cut back by 4 bases and J by 5 bases. Germline V gene lookup returns CDR1 SGHTA and CDR2 FQGNSA. This CDR3 has 15 amino acids. Authors' data handling: The assay estimated nucleated cells by amplifying reference gene primers. Profiled with immunoSEQ multiplex PCR; TCRdb holds only in-frame clones, not every one. The V and J calls and clone size were taken over from that table, and D and trimming were inferred from the DNA. The table records over 120,000 clones, 75% to 85% of them present only once. This sequence joins TRBV7-2 and TRBJ2-5; 8 bases align to TRBD1. The source of this sequence is a woman aged 70-85 years with COVID-19, enrolled during active disease. Sequenced input: peripheral blood. This CDR3 is CASSSPQGAGETQYF. The CDR3 DNA is TGTGCCAGCAGCTCTCCGCAGGGGGCGGGGGAGACCCAGTACTTC.